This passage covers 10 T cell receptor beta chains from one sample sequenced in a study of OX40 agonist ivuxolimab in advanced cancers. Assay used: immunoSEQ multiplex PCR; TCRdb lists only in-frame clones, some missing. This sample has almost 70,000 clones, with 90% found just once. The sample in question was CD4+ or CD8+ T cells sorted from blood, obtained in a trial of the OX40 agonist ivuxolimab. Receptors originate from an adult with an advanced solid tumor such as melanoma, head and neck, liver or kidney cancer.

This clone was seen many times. The CDR3 loop reads CASSSLSGAHNEQFF. The CDR3 nucleotides read TGTGCCAGCAGTTCCCTTAGCGGGGCTCACAATGAGCAGTTCTTC. The chain recombines TRBV27 with TRBJ2-1; 8 bases map to TRBD2. J was trimmed by 5 bases and V by 4 bases; bases with no gene match: 7. The CDR3 length is 15 residues. Germline lookup yields CDR1 MNHEY and CDR2 SMNVEV (reference sequence).

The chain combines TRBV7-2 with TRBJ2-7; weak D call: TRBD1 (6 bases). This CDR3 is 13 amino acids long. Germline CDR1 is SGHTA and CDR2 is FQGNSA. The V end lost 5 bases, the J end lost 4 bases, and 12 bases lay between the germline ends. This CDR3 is CASSRAQGYEQYF. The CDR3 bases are TGTGCCAGCAGCCGCGCCCAGGGGTACGAGCAGTACTTC.

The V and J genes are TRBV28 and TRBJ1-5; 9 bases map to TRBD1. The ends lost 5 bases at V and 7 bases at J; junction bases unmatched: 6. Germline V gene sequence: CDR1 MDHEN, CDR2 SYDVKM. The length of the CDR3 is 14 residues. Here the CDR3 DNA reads TGTGCCAGCAGTCTAACAGGGGGCAGCCAGCCCCAGCATTTT. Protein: CASSLTGGSQPQHF.

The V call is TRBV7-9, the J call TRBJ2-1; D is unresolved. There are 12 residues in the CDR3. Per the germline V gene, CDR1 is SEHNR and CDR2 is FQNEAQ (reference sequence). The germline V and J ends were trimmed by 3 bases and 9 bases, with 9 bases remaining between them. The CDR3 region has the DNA TGTGCCAGCAGCTTGTTTGGCAGTGAGCAGTTCTTC. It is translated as CASSLFGSEQFF.

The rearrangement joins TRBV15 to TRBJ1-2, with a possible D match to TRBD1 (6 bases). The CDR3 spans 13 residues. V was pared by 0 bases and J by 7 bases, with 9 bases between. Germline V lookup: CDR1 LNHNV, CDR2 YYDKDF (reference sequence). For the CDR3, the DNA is TGTGCCACCAGCAGAGAACCAGGGGTTGGCTACACCTTC. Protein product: CATSREPGVGYTF. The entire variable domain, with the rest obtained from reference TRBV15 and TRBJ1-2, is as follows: DAMVIQNPRYQVTQFGKPVTLSCSQTLNHNVMYWYQQKSSQAPKLLFHYYDKDFNNEADTPDNFQSRRPNTSFCFLDIRSPGLGDTAMYLCATSREPGVGYTFGSGTRLTVV.

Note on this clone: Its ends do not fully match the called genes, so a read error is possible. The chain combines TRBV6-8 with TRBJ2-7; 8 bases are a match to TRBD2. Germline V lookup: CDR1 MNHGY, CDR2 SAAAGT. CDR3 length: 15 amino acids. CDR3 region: CASSLERESSHEQYF. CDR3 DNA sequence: TGTGCCAGCAGTCTCGAGCGGGAGTCCTCCCACGAGCAGTACTTC.

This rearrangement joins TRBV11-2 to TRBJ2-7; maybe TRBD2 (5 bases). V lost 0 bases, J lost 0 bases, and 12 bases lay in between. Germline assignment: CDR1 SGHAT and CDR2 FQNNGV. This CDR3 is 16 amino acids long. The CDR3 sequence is CASSLDLRRSSYEQYF. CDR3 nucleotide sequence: TGTGCCAGCAGCTTAGATTTGCGGAGGAGCTCCTACGAGCAGTACTTC.

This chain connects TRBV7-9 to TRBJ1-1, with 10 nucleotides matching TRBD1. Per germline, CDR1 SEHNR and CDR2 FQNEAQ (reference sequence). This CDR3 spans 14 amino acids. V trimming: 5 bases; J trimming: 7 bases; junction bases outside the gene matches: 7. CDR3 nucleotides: TGTGCCAGCAGCGGCCGACAGGGGGCGGGTGAAGCTTTCTTT. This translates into CASSGRQGAGEAFF.

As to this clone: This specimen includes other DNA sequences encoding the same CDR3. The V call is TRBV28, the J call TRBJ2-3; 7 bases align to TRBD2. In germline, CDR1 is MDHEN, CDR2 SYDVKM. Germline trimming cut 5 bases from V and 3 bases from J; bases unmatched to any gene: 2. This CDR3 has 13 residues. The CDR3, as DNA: TGTGCCAGCAGTCTTAGCGGGACAGATACGCAGTATTTT. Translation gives CASSLSGTDTQYF.

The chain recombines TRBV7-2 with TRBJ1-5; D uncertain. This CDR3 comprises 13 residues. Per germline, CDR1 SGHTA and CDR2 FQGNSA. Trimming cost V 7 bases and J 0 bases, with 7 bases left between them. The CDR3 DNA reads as TGTGCCAGCACTCAGGATAGCAATCAGCCCCAGCATTTT. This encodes CASTQDSNQPQHF. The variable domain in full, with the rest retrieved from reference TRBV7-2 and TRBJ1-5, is GAGVSQSPSNKVTEKGKDVELRCDPISGHTALYWYRQSLGQGLEFLIYFQGNSAPDKSGLPSDRFSAERTGGSVSTLTIQRTQQEDSAVYLCASTQDSNQPQHFGDGTRLSIL.